What follows is one TCR beta chain and its context. Sequencing used immunoSEQ multiplex PCR; TCRdb keeps in-frame clones, though not all of them. Of over 200,000 clones in the sample, about 91% were seen once. This specimen belongs to a study of cytomegalovirus exposure and HLA in healthy donors. This CDR3 comprises 14 residues. V trimming: 3 bases; J trimming: 7 bases; junction bases outside the gene matches: 8. Germline V gives CDR1 GTSNPN, CDR2 SVGIG (reference sequence). Sequences were obtained from PBMCs. The V gene is TRBV30, the J gene TRBJ2-5; 10 bases fit TRBD2. The receptor was derived from a woman aged 18-29 years in good health and CMV-seronegative. CDR3 sequence: CAWRDSSGSWTQYF. In nucleotides, the CDR3 is TGTGCCTGGAGGGATTCTAGCGGGAGTTGGACCCAGTACTTC.